The 29 T cell receptor beta chains below come from one sample, sequenced in a study of T cells in Graves' hyperthyroidism and ophthalmopathy. TCR beta CDR3 region amplification was performed from RNA transcripts. First-round RT-PCR with HTBI primers amplified the TCR CDR3 region. TCRdb called the multiplex PCR reads again in MiXCR, with one record for every CDR3 protein. Of about half a million distinct CDR3 sequences listed, under 25% are singletons. Sequenced sample: blood. These receptors were obtained from a woman aged 70-85 years with Graves' ophthalmopathy.

The rearrangement uses TRBV27 and TRBJ1-1; 10 bases map to TRBD1. Germline V lookup: CDR1 MNHEY, CDR2 SMNVEV (reference sequence). The CDR3 is 15 amino acids. Losses at the gene ends were 7 bases for V and 3 bases for J; bases not matched to a gene: 8. The CDR3 spells CASIPTGQGYTEAFF. CDR3 bases: TGTGCCAGCATCCCGACGGGACAGGGGTACACTGAAGCTTTCTTT.

This chain links TRBV5-1 with TRBJ1-1; D not certain. Germline CDR1 is SGHRS and CDR2 is YFSETQ. The CDR3 is 15 amino acids. V was pared by 0 bases and J by 0 bases, with 9 bases between. The CDR3 DNA follows: TGCGCCAGCAGCTTGGAGGTGGACCTGAACACTGAAGCTTTCTTT. Encoded protein: CASSLEVDLNTEAFF. Together with reference TRBV5-1 and TRBJ1-1, the CDR3 gives the full variable domain: KAGVTQTPRYLIKTRGQQVTLSCSPISGHRSVSWYQQTPGQGLQFLFEYFSETQRNKGNFPGRFSGRQFSNSRSEMNVSTLELGDSALYLCASSLEVDLNTEAFFGQGTRLTVV.

In this sample, this clonotype turned up a few times. This chain joins TRBV30 and TRBJ1-2; a possible D gene is TRBD1 (6 bases). Germline-derived CDR1 and CDR2 are GTSNPN and SVGIG (reference sequence). CDR3 length equals 14 residues. V gave up 2 bases and J gave up 4 bases, with 14 bases separating them. CDR3 coding DNA: TGTGCCTGGAGTTTGCGTGGGGGCACCTATGGCTACACCTTC. The encoded protein is CAWSLRGGTYGYTF.

Only a few counts were recorded for this clonotype. The chain combines TRBV10-3 with TRBJ2-3, with TRBD2 matching 8 bases. Germline V gives CDR1 ENHRY, CDR2 SYGVKD. This CDR3 contains 15 residues. The V gene end was trimmed by 6 bases and the J gene end by 6 bases; junction bases not matched to a gene: 11. The CDR3 region is CAIRGTGLVYDTQYF. CDR3 sequence (DNA): TGTGCCATCAGAGGAACGGGACTAGTTTATGATACGCAGTATTTT.

This clonotype occurred a few times. The chain joins TRBV20-1 to TRBJ2-7; 10 nucleotides line up with TRBD2. The CDR3 extends over 17 amino acids. V lost 0 bases, J lost 5 bases, and 13 bases stayed unmatched. Germline CDR1 is DFQATT and CDR2 is SNEGSKA (reference sequence). CDR3 region: CSARDLLAGFKVDEQYF. The CDR3 DNA is TGCAGTGCTAGAGATTTACTAGCGGGATTTAAAGTGGACGAGCAGTACTTC.

The genes are TRBV6-1 and TRBJ1-1; D not certain. CDR3 size: 12 residues. Looked up from germline, CDR1 is MNHNS and CDR2 is SASEGT. V was trimmed by 2 bases and J by 8 bases, leaving 9 bases between them. CDR3 in DNA: TGTGCCAGCAGTGAACACGGGTCGGAAGCTTTCTTT. Translated, it gives CASSEHGSEAFF.

This clonotype turned up a few times. The V gene is TRBV12-3 or TRBV12-4, the J gene TRBJ2-5; D gene uncertain. This CDR3 spans 12 amino acids. The V end was cut by 3 bases, the J end by 3 bases, with 5 bases between. The CDR3 region is CASSFAKETQYF. CDR3 sequence (DNA): TGTGCCAGCAGTTTTGCCAAAGAGACCCAGTACTTC.

This clonotype was observed a few times. The rearrangement uses TRBV6-1 and TRBJ1-1; weak D call: TRBD1 (6 bases). The CDR3 has 13 residues. Trimming pared 6 bases from V and 3 bases from J, leaving 11 bases between. Germline V CDR1 and CDR2: MNHNS, SASEGT. DNA for the CDR3: TGTGCCAGCAGCACTACAGGGCACACTGAAGCTTTCTTT. Translating gives CASSTTGHTEAFF.

This clonotype showed up just a few times. This chain joins TRBV5-1 and TRBJ2-7; maybe TRBD2 (6 bases). Trimming left V 4 bases short and J 5 bases short, with 16 bases between. CDR3 length: 14 amino acids. Germline CDR1 is SGHRS and CDR2 is YFSETQ. The DNA for the CDR3 is TGCGCCAGCAGCCAAACCGGGAGACGGGACGAGCAGTACTTC. It encodes CASSQTGRRDEQYF. Looking up the rest from reference TRBV5-1 and TRBJ2-7 gives the full variable domain: KAGVTQTPRYLIKTRGQQVTLSCSPISGHRSVSWYQQTPGQGLQFLFEYFSETQRNKGNFPGRFSGRQFSNSRSEMNVSTLELGDSALYLCASSQTGRRDEQYFGPGTRLTVT.

This clonotype was observed a single time. The chain has TRBV4-1 and TRBJ2-7, with 8 positions matching TRBD2. The J segment lost 6 bases and the V segment lost 0 bases, leaving 7 bases of the junction unmatched. The CDR3 consists of 15 residues. CDR1 MGHRA and CDR2 YSYEKL come from the germline V gene. The CDR3 is CASSQDVGLVREQYF. The CDR3 DNA follows: TGCGCCAGCAGCCAAGATGTGGGACTAGTTCGCGAGCAGTACTTC.

This clonotype has a handful of counts. The chain couples TRBV7-8 to TRBJ2-2; D possibly corresponds to TRBD2 (5 bases). V lost 3 bases to trimming and J lost 0 bases, with 14 bases between them. Germline V gives CDR1 SGHVS, CDR2 FQNEAQ. There are 17 residues in the CDR3. The CDR3, as DNA: TGTGCCAGCAGCTTCCACCCCAGAGCGGCGAACACCGGGGAGCTGTTTTTT. It yields the protein CASSFHPRAANTGELFF.

The V call is TRBV9, the J call TRBJ2-3; perhaps D is TRBD1 or TRBD2 (6 bases each). CDR3 length: 16 residues. Looked up from germline, CDR1 is SGDLS and CDR2 is YYNGEE. Trimming removed 3 bases at V and 2 bases at J, with 16 bases between. The CDR3 DNA is TGTGCCAGCAGCGCCCAAGGGGGGAGCCTCACAGATACGCAGTATTTT. Protein sequence: CASSAQGGSLTDTQYF.

A few counts support this clonotype. This sequence joins TRBV15 and TRBJ1-4, with a weak D call TRBD1 (5 bases). The CDR3 spans 15 residues. Germline V gives CDR1 LNHNV, CDR2 YYDKDF (reference sequence). Trimming took off 0 bases at V and 5 bases at J, with 10 bases between the two ends. The CDR3: CATSRDRDWNEKLFF. The DNA of the CDR3 is TGTGCCACCAGCAGAGATCGGGACTGGAATGAAAAACTGTTTTTT.

CDR3 nucleotides: TGTGCCAGCAGTCCCCGGGGGGACATCTATAATTCACCCCTCCACTTT. Residues: CASSPRGDIYNSPLHF. The chain recombines TRBV27 with TRBJ1-6; weak D call: TRBD1 (6 bases). The germline V gene has CDR1 MNHEY and CDR2 SMNVEV (reference sequence). The CDR3 has 16 residues. The V and J ends lost 5 bases and 3 bases respectively, with 14 bases between them.

The rearrangement joins TRBV28 to TRBJ2-6; perhaps TRBD2 as D (5 bases). Germline assignment: CDR1 MDHEN and CDR2 SYDVKM. The germline V and J ends were trimmed by 10 bases and 0 bases, with 7 bases remaining between them. This CDR3 spans 13 amino acids. In DNA form, the CDR3 reads TGTGCCACCGGAGGCTCTGGGGCCAACGTCCTGACTTTC. This gives the protein CATGGSGANVLTF. The full variable domain, with the rest looked up from reference TRBV28 and TRBJ2-6, is DVKVTQSSRYLVKRTGEKVFLECVQDMDHENMFWYRQDPGLGLRLIYFSYDVKMKEKGDIPEGYSVSREKKERFSLILESASTNQTSMYLCATGGSGANVLTFGAGSRLTVL.

The rearrangement joins TRBV5-1 to TRBJ2-7; no clear D gene. This CDR3 has 13 residues. The V and J ends lost 4 bases and 3 bases respectively, with 11 bases between them. Per germline, CDR1 SGHRS and CDR2 YFSETQ. The CDR3 bases are TGCGCCAGCAGCCCCCAGGTTGACTACGAGCAGTACTTC. It codes for CASSPQVDYEQYF.

The chain links TRBV20-1 to TRBJ2-1, with D tentatively TRBD2 (6 bases). This CDR3 contains 12 residues. CDR1 is DFQATT and CDR2 is SNEGSKA in the germline V gene (reference sequence). The CDR3 bases are TGCACCGGTAGCGGTTCCTACAATGAGCAGTTCTTC. It specifies CTGSGSYNEQFF.

The gene calls are TRBV3-1 and TRBJ2-3, with D perhaps TRBD2 (6 bases). V lost 4 bases, J lost 5 bases, and 19 bases lay in between. Germline CDR1 reads LGHDT; CDR2 reads YNNKEL (reference sequence). This CDR3 is built from 16 residues. The CDR3 DNA follows: TGTGCCAGCAGCCTTGGACTAACCCCAAGCGGAGATACGCAGTATTTT. Its protein product is CASSLGLTPSGDTQYF.

There are many counts of this clonotype. V gene TRBV11-2 combines with J gene TRBJ1-5, with a possible D match to TRBD1 (5 bases). The CDR3 runs 16 residues. CDR1 SGHAT and CDR2 FQNNGV come from the germline V gene. V lost 0 bases and J lost 2, with 11 bases in between. The CDR3 spells CASSLDLGTGNQPQHF. DNA of the CDR3: TGTGCCAGCAGCTTAGATCTGGGGACGGGCAATCAGCCCCAGCATTTT.

The chain employs TRBV3-1 and TRBJ1-3; D remains unclear. The V gene lost 0 bases and the J gene lost 6 bases, with 12 bases spanning the gap. This CDR3 contains 15 residues. Germline V lookup: CDR1 LGHDT, CDR2 YNNKEL (reference sequence). CDR3 sequence: CASSQDWRGVNTIYF. The CDR3 coding sequence is TGTGCCAGCAGCCAAGATTGGCGGGGTGTAAACACCATATATTTT.

This clonotype showed up just a few times. The chain carries TRBV5-1 and TRBJ2-7; 10 bases match TRBD2. This CDR3 has 18 amino acids. V lost 5 bases and J lost 0; bases outside the gene matches: 14. From germline, CDR1 is SGHRS and CDR2 YFSETQ. In nucleotides, the CDR3 is TGCGCCAGCAGACCTACGCCGGGACTAGCGATCAGCTCCTACGAGCAGTACTTC. It yields the protein CASRPTPGLAISSYEQYF.

This chain links TRBV7-3 with TRBJ2-3; D is uncertain. V was pared by 5 bases and J by 0 bases, with 12 bases between. This CDR3 is built from 15 residues. Germline-derived CDR1 and CDR2 are SGHTA and FQGTGA. CDR3: CASSLLGRSTDTQYF. Written as DNA, the CDR3 is TGTGCCAGCAGCCTACTCGGCAGGAGCACAGATACGCAGTATTTT. The full variable domain, in which reference TRBV7-3 and TRBJ2-3 provide the parts outside the CDR3, is GAGVSQTPSNKVTEKGKYVELRCDPISGHTALYWYRQSLGQGPEFLIYFQGTGAADDSGLPNDRFFAVRPEGSVSTLKIQRTERGDSAVYLCASSLLGRSTDTQYFGPGTRLTVL.

This CDR3 reads CASSLTGTGRQFF. For the CDR3, the DNA is TGTGCCAGCAGTTTGACCGGGACCGGACGGCAGTTCTTC. The chain recombines TRBV27 with TRBJ2-1; D is possibly TRBD1 or TRBD2 (5 bases each). The germline V gene encodes CDR1 MNHEY and CDR2 SMNVEV (reference sequence). This CDR3 spans 13 amino acids. Trimming removed 3 bases from V and 12 bases from J, with 15 bases in between.

This clonotype was detected only a few times. The J gene is TRBJ2-3, the V gene TRBV27, with 7 bases that match TRBD1. Germline V gives CDR1 MNHEY, CDR2 SMNVEV (reference sequence). The CDR3 is 12 amino acids. J gave up 9 bases and V 8 bases, and 8 bases lay outside the gene matches. CDR3 nucleotides: TGTGCCAGCGGCCATCCGGGACAGACGCAGTATTTT. Its protein is CASGHPGQTQYF.

This clonotype was observed at least ten times. Relative to the germline gene, one junction end is altered; a read error may explain this. The chain employs TRBV28 and TRBJ2-4, with TRBD2 matching over 14 bases. Germline CDR1 and CDR2: MDHEN and SYDVKM. The CDR3 extends over 16 amino acids. The DNA for the CDR3 is TGTGCCAGCAGTTCGACTAGCGGGAGGGCCATAAACATTCAGTACTTC. Translating gives CASSSTSGRAINIQYF.

This chain joins TRBV6-1 and TRBJ1-2; D is perhaps TRBD1 (5 bases). Per the germline V gene, CDR1 is MNHNS and CDR2 is SASEGT. This CDR3 has 15 residues. Trimming shortened V by 1 base and J by 6 bases, and 15 bases separated the two germline ends. For the CDR3, the DNA is TGTGCCAGCAGTGAAGGGTCCTGGACAACTGATGGCTACACCTTC. It is translated as CASSEGSWTTDGYTF.

The CDR3, as DNA: TGTGCCTGGGCAGGGGGCAGGGGTGAAGCTTTCTTT. It translates to CAWAGGRGEAFF. V gene TRBV30 combines with J gene TRBJ1-1, with 8 bases that match TRBD1. Germline V gives CDR1 GTSNPN, CDR2 SVGIG (reference sequence). Trimming took 5 bases from V and 7 from J; bases not matched to a gene: 6. The CDR3 loop spans 12 amino acids.

This clonotype has more than one count but fewer than ten. The chain combines TRBV7-3 with TRBJ2-5; 7 bases map to TRBD2. Trimming at V came to 1 base and at J to 4 bases, leaving 6 bases not matched to a gene. The CDR3 consists of 15 residues. Germline values: CDR1 SGHTA, CDR2 FQGTGA. The chain's CDR3 is CASSLNGGGRETQYF. Written as DNA, the CDR3 is TGTGCCAGCAGCTTAAACGGGGGAGGGCGAGAGACCCAGTACTTC.

This chain joins TRBV20-1 and TRBJ2-1; no clear D. CDR3 length: 14 residues. CDR1 and CDR2 (germline): DFQATT, SNEGSKA (reference sequence). V lost 5 bases and J lost 6, with 17 bases in between. CDR3 region: CSAGDLVRFNEQFF. CDR3 sequence (DNA): TGCAGTGCTGGGGATCTAGTAAGATTCAATGAGCAGTTCTTC.